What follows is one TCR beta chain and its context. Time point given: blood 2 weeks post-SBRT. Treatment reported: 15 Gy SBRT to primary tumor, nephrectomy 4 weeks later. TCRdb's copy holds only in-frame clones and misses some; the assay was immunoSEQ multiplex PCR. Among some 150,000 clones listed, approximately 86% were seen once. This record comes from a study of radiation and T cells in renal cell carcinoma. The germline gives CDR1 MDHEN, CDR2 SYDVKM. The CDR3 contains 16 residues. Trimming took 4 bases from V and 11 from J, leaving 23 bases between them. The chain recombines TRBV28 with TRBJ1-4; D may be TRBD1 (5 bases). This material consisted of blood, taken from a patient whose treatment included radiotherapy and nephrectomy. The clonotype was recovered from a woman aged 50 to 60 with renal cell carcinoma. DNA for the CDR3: TGTGCCAGCAGTTCAGTCCCCGGGACCGTGACATGGAAACTGTTTTTT. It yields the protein CASSSVPGTVTWKLFF.